The source of this TCR beta chain is a study of blood T cell repertoires in COVID-19. Turning to the study itself: Samples came from the United States, Italy and Spain, spanning acute and convalescent COVID-19. Nucleic acid was either cDNA or gDNA, and it came from T cells, B-cell-depleted T cells, or PBMCs.

Per germline, CDR1 SGHVS and CDR2 FQNEAQ. V lost 1 base and J lost 6; bases outside the gene matches: 6. CDR3 length: 16 amino acids. In the source study's methods: Amplification from reference gene primers served as the basis for estimated nucleated cell counts. TCRdb's copy holds only in-frame clones and misses some; the assay was immunoSEQ multiplex PCR. V and J calls and clone size are copied from that table; D and trimming were computed from the DNA. There are approximately 69,000 clones in the sample; roughly 89% occur only once, and 5.3% lies in the top ten. V usage is TRBV7-8 and J usage is TRBJ1-6; 7 nucleotides match TRBD1. Sequencing input: peripheral blood. The TCR originated in a man in his fifties or sixties with acute or convalescent COVID-19. The CDR3 reads CASSLVVGQFNSPLHF. CDR3 bases: TGTGCCAGCAGCTTAGTAGTGGGACAGTTTAATTCACCCCTCCACTTT.